Below are 2 T cell receptor beta chains sequenced from a single sample in a study of breast tumors, draining lymph nodes, adjacent tissues. TCRdb recomputed calls from the multiplex PCR reads with MiXCR, one row per CDR3 protein. The sample yields some 100,000 distinct CDR3 sequences, 21% seen once. Samples came from axillary lymph nodes draining the breast cancer. Sequencing was performed on axillary lymph node tissue. These receptors originate from a female donor with breast cancer. Some clones in this sample may be carry-over from other donors' samples.

The table lists this clonotype with many counts. This chain joins TRBV4-1 and TRBJ2-7, with a possible D match to TRBD2 (6 bases). The germline V gene has CDR1 MGHRA and CDR2 YSYEKL. Trimming removed 1 base from V and 2 bases from J, with 12 bases in between. The CDR3 is 15 amino acids. The CDR3 DNA reads TGCGCCAGCAGCCAAGCGGCGGGACTGGCCTACGAGCAGTACTTC. It encodes CASSQAAGLAYEQYF.

Many counts were recorded for this clonotype. The chain carries TRBV6-1 and TRBJ2-7; D remains ambiguous. The V gene lost 7 bases and the J gene lost 3 bases, with 7 bases spanning the gap. The CDR3 loop spans 11 amino acids. Germline CDR1 reads MNHNS; CDR2 reads SASEGT. The CDR3 loop reads CASIYFYEQYF. In DNA form, the CDR3 reads TGTGCCAGCATATATTTCTACGAGCAGTACTTC.